This is a list of T cell receptor beta chains from one sample in a study of blood T cell repertoires in COVID-19. Using immunoSEQ multiplex PCR, the repertoire was profiled, and TCRdb retains in-frame clones only, with some absent. Among tens of thousands of clones listed, approximately 80% were seen once. Sequences were obtained from peripheral blood. The receptors stem from a man in his 70s with acute or convalescent COVID-19. CDR3s include the opening cysteine and the closing phenylalanine or tryptophan. Fields, in order: clone size, V gene, J gene, D gene, CDR3 protein, CDR3 DNA. The D gene is left open where the match is weak. Rows may omit the clone size; those that give it use once, few, many or a size class.

-	TRBV4-1	TRBJ1-2	-	CASSQVTLATGGYTF	TGCGCCAGCAGCCAAGTAACGCTAGCCACTGGTGGCTACACCTTC
-	TRBV7-2	TRBJ1-4	TRBD1	CASSFRGLGEKLFF	TGTGCCAGCAGCTTTAGGGGGCTTGGAGAAAAACTGTTTTTT
-	TRBV3-1/TRBV3-2	TRBJ1-1	-	CASSQEAGRGGHTEAFF	TGTGCCAGCAGCCAAGAAGCCGGCCGCGGTGGTCACACTGAAGCTTTCTTT
-	TRBV6-1	TRBJ2-7	TRBD2	CASSEVAGGPGEQYF	TGTGCCAGCAGTGAAGTAGCGGGAGGGCCCGGGGAGCAGTACTTC
-	TRBV7-9	TRBJ2-7	-	CASSSLDSTYEQYF	TGTGCCAGCAGCTCCCTGGACAGTACCTACGAGCAGTACTTC
once	TRBV18	TRBJ2-7	-	CASSPQGADEQYF	TGTGCCAGCTCACCGCAGGGCGCGGACGAGCAGTACTTC
few	TRBV27	TRBJ2-1	-	CASKREMDNEQFF	TGTGCCAGCAAACGGGAGATGGACAATGAGCAGTTCTTC
once	TRBV15	TRBJ2-7	TRBD2	CATSGTSGILPEQYF	TGTGCCACCTCTGGGACTAGCGGGATACTCCCCGAGCAGTACTTC
-	TRBV19	TRBJ1-4	-	CASRPRDNFNEKLFF	TGTGCCAGTAGGCCCCGGGACAATTTTAATGAAAAACTGTTTTTT
once	TRBV5-5	TRBJ2-7	TRBD1	CASSLEGGLAYEQYF	TGTGCCAGCAGCTTGGAAGGGGGCCTTGCGTACGAGCAGTACTTC
-	TRBV7-3	TRBJ2-1	TRBD1	CASSLDRGLGNEQFF	TGTGCCAGCAGCTTAGACAGGGGATTAGGCAATGAGCAGTTCTTC
-	TRBV7-9	TRBJ2-1	-	CASSLDSGDEQFF	TGTGCCAGCAGCTTAGATTCAGGGGATGAGCAGTTCTTC
-	TRBV23-1	TRBJ1-2	-	CASSQCRNRNYGYTF	TGCGCCAGCAGTCAATGCCGGAACAGGAACTATGGCTACACCTTC
-	TRBV30	TRBJ2-2	TRBD2	CAWTGPGTSGSGGELFF	TGTGCCTGGACAGGACCGGGAACTAGCGGGAGCGGGGGGGAGCTGTTTTTT
-	TRBV7-2	TRBJ2-7	-	CASSLVGLSPNF	TGTGCCAGCAGCTTAGTTGGGCTCAGCCCGAACTTC
-	TRBV5-1	TRBJ2-2	-	CASSRDNTGTGELFF	TGCGCCAGCAGCCGAGACAACACCGGTACCGGGGAGCTGTTTTTT
-	TRBV19	TRBJ2-3	TRBD1	CASGAGTGEADTQYF	TGTGCCAGTGGAGCCGGGACAGGGGAAGCAGATACGCAGTATTTT
once	TRBV4-1	TRBJ2-1	TRBD1	CASSTGGSRPGQFF	TGCGCCAGCTCTACAGGGGGAAGTCGGCCTGGGCAGTTCTTC
-	TRBV27	TRBJ1-2	-	CASSPLVRANYGYTF	TGTGCCAGCAGTCCCCTCGTCAGGGCAAACTATGGCTACACCTTC
once	TRBV7-2	TRBJ2-1	TRBD2	CASAKGTSGRGEQFF	TGTGCCAGCGCGAAGGGGACTAGCGGGAGGGGTGAGCAGTTCTTC
-	TRBV11-2	TRBJ1-1	-	CASSFPGWGTEAFF	TGTGCCAGCAGCTTCCCGGGATGGGGCACTGAAGCTTTCTTT
once	TRBV30	TRBJ1-1	TRBD1	CACTRTHRGSYTEAFF	TGTGCCTGCACGAGAACTCACAGGGGATCGTACACTGAAGCTTTCTTT
-	TRBV19	TRBJ2-3	-	CASSEGGTGHGDTQYF	TGTGCCAGTAGTGAGGGAGGGACAGGCCACGGAGATACGCAGTATTTT
-	TRBV10-1	TRBJ2-1	-	CARLLAWNEQFF	TGCGCCAGACTACTAGCCTGGAATGAGCAGTTCTTC
-	TRBV29-1	TRBJ1-1	-	CSVGGTARNTEAFF	TGCAGCGTCGGCGGGACGGCAAGGAACACTGAAGCTTTCTTT
-	TRBV19	TRBJ1-2	-	CASSIHPRTDDFNYGYTF	TGTGCCAGTAGTATACACCCGCGGACAGACGATTTTAACTATGGCTACACCTTC
-	TRBV28	TRBJ1-2	-	CASSLPMGGAYGYTF	TGTGCCAGCAGTCTGCCTATGGGGGGGGCGTATGGCTACACCTTC
few	TRBV12-3/TRBV12-4	TRBJ1-1	-	CASSLQGQAEAFF	TGTGCCAGCAGTTTACAGGGGCAGGCTGAAGCTTTCTTT
-	TRBV30	TRBJ1-4	-	CAGGWLKTSEKLFF	TGTGCGGGCGGGTGGTTGAAGACCTCTGAAAAACTGTTTTTT
once	TRBV6-1	TRBJ2-1	TRBD1	CASSDRDRGRFNEQFF	TGTGCCAGCAGTGACCGGGACAGGGGGCGTTTCAATGAGCAGTTCTTC
once	TRBV5-4	TRBJ1-1	-	CASSSPTGQMNTEAFF	TGTGCCAGCAGCTCCCCGACAGGCCAGATGAACACTGAAGCTTTCTTT
-	TRBV28	TRBJ1-5	-	CASWTVLSNQPQHF	TGTGCCAGTTGGACAGTACTAAGCAATCAGCCCCAGCATTTT
-	TRBV6-5	TRBJ2-1	-	CASRPPATPYNEQFF	TGTGCCAGCAGACCCCCGGCGACACCCTACAATGAGCAGTTCTTC
-	TRBV6-1	TRBJ2-7	-	CASSETGYEQYF	TGTGCCAGCAGTGAGACTGGGTACGAGCAGTACTTC
-	TRBV6-2/TRBV6-3	TRBJ2-7	TRBD1	CASSYTHRDSRLWEQYF	TGTGCCAGCAGTTACACGCACCGGGACAGTCGTCTATGGGAGCAGTACTTC
-	TRBV6-2/TRBV6-3	TRBJ2-7	-	CASSYEAGRSSEQYF	TGTGCCAGCAGTTACGAGGCGGGGCGATCGAGTGAGCAGTACTTC
-	TRBV3-1/TRBV3-2	TRBJ1-1	-	CASSQGWGGDTEAFF	TGTGCCAGCAGCCAAGGTTGGGGGGGGGACACTGAAGCTTTCTTT
-	TRBV7-3	TRBJ1-1	-	CASSFQRQTEAFF	TGTGCCAGCAGCTTCCAGAGACAAACTGAAGCTTTCTTT
-	TRBV4-3	TRBJ2-2	-	CASSQDPRNGELFF	TGCGCCAGCAGCCAAGATCCCAGAAACGGGGAGCTGTTTTTT
-	TRBV5-1	TRBJ1-1	-	CASSEDATEAFF	TGCGCCAGCAGCGAGGATGCCACTGAAGCTTTCTTT
-	TRBV4-1	TRBJ2-1	TRBD1	CASSRTGGSYNEQFF	TGCGCCAGCAGTCGGACAGGGGGCTCCTACAATGAGCAGTTCTTC
-	TRBV20-1	TRBJ1-1	-	CSVGGTEAFF	TGCAGTGTTGGGGGGACTGAAGCTTTCTTT
few	TRBV6-5	TRBJ1-5	TRBD1	CASSWGQGDQPQHF	TGTGCCAGCAGTTGGGGACAGGGGGATCAGCCCCAGCATTTT
-	TRBV21-1	TRBJ2-7	-	CASSKAGGGGPGEQYF	TGTGCCAGCAGCAAAGCGGGGGGAGGGGGGCCCGGGGAGCAGTACTTC
-	TRBV3-1/TRBV3-2	TRBJ2-7	TRBD2	CASSQNVASGYEQYF	TGTGCCAGCAGCCAAAATGTCGCTAGCGGCTACGAGCAGTACTTC
-	TRBV4-3	TRBJ1-5	TRBD1	CASSQFGQGNQPQHF	TGCGCCAGCAGCCAATTTGGACAGGGCAATCAGCCCCAGCATTTT
few	TRBV11-2	TRBJ1-1	-	CASRIRNENTEAFF	TGTGCCAGCAGGATCAGGAATGAGAACACTGAAGCTTTCTTT
few	TRBV28	TRBJ1-5	-	CASSLQGGGNQPQHF	TGTGCCAGCAGTTTACAGGGAGGGGGCAATCAGCCCCAGCATTTT
-	TRBV28	TRBJ2-7	-	CASSSHSRGRYEQYF	TGTGCCAGCAGTTCCCACAGCAGGGGCCGCTACGAGCAGTACTTC
-	TRBV7-3	TRBJ1-1	-	CASSLGGVDTEAFF	TGTGCCAGCAGCTTAGGGGGGGTGGACACTGAAGCTTTCTTT
-	TRBV19	TRBJ2-1	TRBD2	CASAYGGSHEQFF	TGTGCCAGCGCGTACGGCGGGAGTCATGAGCAGTTCTTC
once	TRBV7-9	TRBJ2-5	-	CASSLEQGWETQYF	TGTGCCAGCAGCTTGGAACAGGGTTGGGAGACCCAGTACTTC